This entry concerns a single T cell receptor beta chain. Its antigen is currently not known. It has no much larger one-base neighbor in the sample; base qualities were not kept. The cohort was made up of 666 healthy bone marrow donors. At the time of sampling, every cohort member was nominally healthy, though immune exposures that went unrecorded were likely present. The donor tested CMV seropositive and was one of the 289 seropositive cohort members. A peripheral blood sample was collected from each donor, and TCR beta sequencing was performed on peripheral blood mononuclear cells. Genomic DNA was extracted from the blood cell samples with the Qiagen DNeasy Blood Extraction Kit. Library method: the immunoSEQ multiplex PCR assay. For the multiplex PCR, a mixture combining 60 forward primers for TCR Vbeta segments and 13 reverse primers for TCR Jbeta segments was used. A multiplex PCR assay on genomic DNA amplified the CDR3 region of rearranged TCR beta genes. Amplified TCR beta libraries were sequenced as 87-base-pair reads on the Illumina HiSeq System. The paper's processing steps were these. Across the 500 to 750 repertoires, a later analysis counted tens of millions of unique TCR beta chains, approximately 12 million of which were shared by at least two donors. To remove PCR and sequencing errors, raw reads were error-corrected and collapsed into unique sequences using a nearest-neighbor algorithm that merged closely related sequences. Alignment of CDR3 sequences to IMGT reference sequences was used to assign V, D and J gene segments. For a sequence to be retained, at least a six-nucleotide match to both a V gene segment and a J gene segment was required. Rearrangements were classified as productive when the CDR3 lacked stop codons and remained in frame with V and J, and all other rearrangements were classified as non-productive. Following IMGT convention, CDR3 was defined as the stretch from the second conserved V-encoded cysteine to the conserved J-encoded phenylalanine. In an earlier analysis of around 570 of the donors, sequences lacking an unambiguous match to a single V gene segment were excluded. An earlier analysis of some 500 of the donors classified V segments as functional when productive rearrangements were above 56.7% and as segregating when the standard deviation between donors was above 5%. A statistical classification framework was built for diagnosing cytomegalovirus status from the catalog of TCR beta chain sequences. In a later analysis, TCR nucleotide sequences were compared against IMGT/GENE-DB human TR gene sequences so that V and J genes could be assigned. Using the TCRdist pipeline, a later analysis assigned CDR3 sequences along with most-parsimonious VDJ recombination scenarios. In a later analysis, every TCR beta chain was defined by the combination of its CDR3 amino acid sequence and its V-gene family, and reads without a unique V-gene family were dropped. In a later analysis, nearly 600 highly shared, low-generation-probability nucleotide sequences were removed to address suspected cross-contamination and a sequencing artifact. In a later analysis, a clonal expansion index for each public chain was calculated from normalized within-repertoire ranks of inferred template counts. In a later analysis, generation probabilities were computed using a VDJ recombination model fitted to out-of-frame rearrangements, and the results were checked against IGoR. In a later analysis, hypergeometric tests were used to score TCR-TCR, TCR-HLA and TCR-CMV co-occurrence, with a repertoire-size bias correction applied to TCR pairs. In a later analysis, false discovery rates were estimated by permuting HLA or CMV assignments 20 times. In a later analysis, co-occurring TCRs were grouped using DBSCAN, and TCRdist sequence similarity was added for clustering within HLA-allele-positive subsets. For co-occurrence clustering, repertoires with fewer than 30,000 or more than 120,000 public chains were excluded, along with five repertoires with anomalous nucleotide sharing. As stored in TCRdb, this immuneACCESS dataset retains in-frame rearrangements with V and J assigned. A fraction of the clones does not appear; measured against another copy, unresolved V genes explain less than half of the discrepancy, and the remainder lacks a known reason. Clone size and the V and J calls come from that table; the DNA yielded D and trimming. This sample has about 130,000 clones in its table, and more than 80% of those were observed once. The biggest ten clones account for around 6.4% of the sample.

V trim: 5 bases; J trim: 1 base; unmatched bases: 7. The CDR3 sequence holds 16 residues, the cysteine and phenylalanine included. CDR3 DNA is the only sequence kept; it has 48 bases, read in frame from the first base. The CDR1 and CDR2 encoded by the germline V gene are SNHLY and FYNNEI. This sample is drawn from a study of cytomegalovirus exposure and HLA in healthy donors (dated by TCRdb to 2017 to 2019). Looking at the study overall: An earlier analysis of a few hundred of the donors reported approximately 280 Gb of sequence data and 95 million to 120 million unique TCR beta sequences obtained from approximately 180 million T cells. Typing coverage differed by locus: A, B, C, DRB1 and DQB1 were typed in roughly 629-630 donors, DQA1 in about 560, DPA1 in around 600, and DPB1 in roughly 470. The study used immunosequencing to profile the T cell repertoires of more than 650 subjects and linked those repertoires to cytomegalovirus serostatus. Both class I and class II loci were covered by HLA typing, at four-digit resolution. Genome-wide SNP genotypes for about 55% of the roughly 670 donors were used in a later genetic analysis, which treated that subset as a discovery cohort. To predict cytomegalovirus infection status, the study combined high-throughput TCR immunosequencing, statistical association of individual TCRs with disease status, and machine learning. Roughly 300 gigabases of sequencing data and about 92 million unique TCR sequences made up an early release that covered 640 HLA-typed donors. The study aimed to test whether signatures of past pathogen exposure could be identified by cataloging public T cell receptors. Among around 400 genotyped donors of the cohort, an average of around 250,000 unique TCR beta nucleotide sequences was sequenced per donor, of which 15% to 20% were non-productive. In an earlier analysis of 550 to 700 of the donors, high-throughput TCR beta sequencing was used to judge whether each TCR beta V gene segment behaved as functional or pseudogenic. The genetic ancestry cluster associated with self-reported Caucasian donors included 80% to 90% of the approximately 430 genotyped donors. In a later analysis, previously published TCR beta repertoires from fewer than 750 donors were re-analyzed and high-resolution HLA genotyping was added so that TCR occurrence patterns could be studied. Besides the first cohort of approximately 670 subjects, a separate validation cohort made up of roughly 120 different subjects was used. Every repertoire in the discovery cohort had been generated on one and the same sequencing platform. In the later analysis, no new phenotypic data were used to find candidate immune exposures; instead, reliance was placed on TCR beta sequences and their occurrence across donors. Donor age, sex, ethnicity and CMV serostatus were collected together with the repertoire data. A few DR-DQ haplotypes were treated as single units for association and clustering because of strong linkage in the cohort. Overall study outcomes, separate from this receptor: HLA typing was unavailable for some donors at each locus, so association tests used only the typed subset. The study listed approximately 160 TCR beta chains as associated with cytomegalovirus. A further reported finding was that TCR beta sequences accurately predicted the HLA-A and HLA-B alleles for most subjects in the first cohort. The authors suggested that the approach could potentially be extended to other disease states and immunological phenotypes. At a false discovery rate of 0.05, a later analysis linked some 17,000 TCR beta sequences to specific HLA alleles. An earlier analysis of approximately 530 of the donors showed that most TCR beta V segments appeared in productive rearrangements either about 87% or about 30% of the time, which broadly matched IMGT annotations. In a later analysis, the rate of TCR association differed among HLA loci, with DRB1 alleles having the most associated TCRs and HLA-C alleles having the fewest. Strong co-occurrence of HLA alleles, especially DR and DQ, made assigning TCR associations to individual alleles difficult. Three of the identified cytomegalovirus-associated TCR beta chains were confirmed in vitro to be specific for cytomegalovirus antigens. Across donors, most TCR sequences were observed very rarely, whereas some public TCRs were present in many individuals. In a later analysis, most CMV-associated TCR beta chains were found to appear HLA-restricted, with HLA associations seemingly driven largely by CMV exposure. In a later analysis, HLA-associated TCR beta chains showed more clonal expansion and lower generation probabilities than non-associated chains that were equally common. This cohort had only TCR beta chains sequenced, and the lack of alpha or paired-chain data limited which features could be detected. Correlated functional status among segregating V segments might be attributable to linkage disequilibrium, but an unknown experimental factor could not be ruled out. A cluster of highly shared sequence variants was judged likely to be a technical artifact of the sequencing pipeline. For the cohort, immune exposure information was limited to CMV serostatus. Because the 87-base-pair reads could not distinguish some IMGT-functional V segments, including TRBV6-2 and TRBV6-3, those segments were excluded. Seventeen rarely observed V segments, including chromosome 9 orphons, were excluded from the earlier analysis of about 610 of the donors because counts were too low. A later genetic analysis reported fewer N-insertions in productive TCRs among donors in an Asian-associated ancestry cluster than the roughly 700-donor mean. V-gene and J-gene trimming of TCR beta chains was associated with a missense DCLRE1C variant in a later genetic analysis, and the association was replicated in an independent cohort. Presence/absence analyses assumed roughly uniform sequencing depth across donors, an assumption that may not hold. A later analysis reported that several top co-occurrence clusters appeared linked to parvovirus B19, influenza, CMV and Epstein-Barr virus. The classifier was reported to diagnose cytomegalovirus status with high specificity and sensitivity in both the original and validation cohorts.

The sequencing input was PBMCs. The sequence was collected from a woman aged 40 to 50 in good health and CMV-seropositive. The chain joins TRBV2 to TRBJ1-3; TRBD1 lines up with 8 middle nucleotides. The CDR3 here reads CASSLPGQASGNTIYF. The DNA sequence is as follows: TGTGCCAGCAGTCTTCCGGGACAGGCGTCTGGAAACACCATATATTTT.